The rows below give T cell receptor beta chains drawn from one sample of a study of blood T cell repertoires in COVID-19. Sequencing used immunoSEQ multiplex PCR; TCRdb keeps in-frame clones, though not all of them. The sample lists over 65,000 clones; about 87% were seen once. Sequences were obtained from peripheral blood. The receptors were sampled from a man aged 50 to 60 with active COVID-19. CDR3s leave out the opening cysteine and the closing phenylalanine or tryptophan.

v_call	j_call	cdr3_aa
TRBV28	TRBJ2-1	ASSTPSGNTYNEQF
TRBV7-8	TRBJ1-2	ASSDRVSTHGYT
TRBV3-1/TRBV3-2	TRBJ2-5	ASSRLTSGEVEETQY
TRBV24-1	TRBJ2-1	ATSDSQLAGGLGEQF
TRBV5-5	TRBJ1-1	ASSLAAGTEAF
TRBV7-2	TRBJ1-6	ASSPRWLDRSNSPLH
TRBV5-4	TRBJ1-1	ASSPGRGDTEAF
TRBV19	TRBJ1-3	ASSTTPGNTIY
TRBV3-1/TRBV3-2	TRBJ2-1	ASSPTSGGADEQF
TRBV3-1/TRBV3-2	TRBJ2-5	ASSQDRLVGGKGETQY
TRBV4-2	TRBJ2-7	ASSQDRQGREQY
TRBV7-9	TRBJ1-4	ASSLMSLTNEKLF
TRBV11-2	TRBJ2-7	ASSLGANPLGGEQY
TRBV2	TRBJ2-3	ASRENSGGAPDTQY
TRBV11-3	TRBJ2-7	ASSSEGRGTV
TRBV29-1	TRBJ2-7	SVPVPGSSYEQY
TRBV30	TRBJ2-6	AWSNRAGANVLT
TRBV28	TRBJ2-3	ASRTGTGGTDTQY
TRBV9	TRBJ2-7	ASSPRQGNHEQY
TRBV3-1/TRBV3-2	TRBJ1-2	ASSQRRRGYGYT
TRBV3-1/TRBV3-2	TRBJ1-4	ASSHFRTGTRGGNEKLF
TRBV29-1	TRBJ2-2	SPRQGATGTGELF
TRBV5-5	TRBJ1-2	ASSLTDYGYT
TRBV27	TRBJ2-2	ASSAGTGELF
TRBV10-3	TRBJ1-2	AISESTRVSGYT
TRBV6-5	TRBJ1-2	ASSYSQGIWGYGYT
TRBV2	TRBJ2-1	ASSPQGTPYNEQF
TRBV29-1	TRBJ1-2	SQGSRGLHYGYT
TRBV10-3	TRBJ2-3	AISGTSGRAGKSDTQY
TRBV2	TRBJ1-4	ASMDRTNEKLF
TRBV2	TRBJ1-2	AGTTGAYGYT
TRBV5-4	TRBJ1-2	ASSLGGAYGYT
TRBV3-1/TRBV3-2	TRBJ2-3	ASSPKTLAADTQY
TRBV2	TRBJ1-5	ARQGDQPQH
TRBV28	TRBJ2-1	ASVWEVGGTNEQF
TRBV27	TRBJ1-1	ASSLFTGYTEAF
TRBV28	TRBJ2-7	ASEGASSYEQY
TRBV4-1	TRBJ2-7	ASSQEPSYYEQY
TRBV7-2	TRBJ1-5	ASSSRAGQYQPQH
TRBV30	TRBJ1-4	AWGRRVTEKLF
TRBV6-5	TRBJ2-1	ASRYSGNEQF
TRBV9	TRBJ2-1	ASSVDAGLPFEQF
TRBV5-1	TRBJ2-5	ASSVTGTSGGGQETQY
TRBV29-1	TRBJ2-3	SVAFGGSTDTQY
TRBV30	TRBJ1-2	AWSVSQDYGYT
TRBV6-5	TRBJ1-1	ASKGGLNTEAF
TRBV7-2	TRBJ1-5	ASSLSPSLNQPQH
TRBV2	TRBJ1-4	ASSGRGTNEKLF
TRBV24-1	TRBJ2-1	ATSDWTDEQF
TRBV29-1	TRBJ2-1	SVDASSYNEQF
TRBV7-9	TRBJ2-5	ASNRLAGLSGETQY
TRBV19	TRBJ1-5	ASSGRVGTPQPQH
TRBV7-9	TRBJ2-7	ASSPDRSGGISVREQY